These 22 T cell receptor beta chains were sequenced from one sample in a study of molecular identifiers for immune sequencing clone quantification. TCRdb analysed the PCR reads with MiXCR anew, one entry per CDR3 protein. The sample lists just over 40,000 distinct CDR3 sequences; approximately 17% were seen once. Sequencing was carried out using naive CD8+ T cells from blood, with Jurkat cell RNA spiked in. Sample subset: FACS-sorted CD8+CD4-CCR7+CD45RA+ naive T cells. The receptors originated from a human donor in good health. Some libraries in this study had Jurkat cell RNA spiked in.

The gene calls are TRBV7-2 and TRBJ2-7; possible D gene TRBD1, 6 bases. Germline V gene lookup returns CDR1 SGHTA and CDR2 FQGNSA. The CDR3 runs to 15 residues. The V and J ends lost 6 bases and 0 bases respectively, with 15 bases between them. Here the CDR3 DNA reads TGTGCCAGCAGTTCCAGGGGCCGCTCCTCCTACGAGCAGTACTTC. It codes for CASSSRGRSSYEQYF.

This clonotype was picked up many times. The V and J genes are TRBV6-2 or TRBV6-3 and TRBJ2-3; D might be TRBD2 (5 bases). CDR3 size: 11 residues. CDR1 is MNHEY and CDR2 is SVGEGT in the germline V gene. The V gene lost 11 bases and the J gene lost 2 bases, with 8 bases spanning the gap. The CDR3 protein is CASAATDTQYF. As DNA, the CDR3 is TGTGCCTCAGCGGCCACAGATACGCAGTATTTT.

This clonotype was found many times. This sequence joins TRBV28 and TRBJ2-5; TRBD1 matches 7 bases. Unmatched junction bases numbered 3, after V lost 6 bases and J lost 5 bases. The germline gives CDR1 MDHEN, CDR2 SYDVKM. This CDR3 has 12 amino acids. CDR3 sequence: CASSSDRETQYF. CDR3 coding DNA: TGTGCCAGCAGCTCGGACAGGGAGACCCAGTACTTC.

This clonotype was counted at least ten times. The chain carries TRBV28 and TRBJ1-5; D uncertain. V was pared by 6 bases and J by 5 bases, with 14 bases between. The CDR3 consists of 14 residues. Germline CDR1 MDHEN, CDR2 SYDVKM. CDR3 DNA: TGTGCCAGCAGCCCAGAACCTCTTTATCAGCCCCAGCATTTT. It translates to CASSPEPLYQPQHF.

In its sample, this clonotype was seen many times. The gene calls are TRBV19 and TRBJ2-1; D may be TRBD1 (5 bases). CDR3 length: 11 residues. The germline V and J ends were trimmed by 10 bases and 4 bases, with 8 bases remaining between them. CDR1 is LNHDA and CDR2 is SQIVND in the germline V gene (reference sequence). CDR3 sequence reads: CATDSYNEQFF. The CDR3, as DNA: TGTGCCACAGACAGTTACAATGAGCAGTTCTTC.

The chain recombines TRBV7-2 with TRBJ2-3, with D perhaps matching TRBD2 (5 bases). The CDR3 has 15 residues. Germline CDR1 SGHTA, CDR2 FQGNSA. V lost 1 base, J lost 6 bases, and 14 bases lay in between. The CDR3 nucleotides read TGTGCCAGCAGCTTAGTCCCGACACTAGTTGATACGCAGTATTTT. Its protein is CASSLVPTLVDTQYF.

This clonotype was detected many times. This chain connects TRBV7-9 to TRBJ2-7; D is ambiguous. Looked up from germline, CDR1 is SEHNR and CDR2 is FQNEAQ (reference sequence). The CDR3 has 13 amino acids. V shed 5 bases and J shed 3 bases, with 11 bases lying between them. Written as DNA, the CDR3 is TGTGCCAGCAGCATAAGGATGTTCTACGAGCAGTACTTC. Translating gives CASSIRMFYEQYF.

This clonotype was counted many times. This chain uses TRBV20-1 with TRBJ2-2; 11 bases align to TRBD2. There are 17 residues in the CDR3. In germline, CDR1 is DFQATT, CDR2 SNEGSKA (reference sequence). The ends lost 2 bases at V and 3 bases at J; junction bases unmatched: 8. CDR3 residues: CSARPLRLAGYTGELFF. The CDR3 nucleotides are TGCAGTGCTAGACCTCTCAGACTAGCGGGATACACCGGGGAGCTGTTTTTT.

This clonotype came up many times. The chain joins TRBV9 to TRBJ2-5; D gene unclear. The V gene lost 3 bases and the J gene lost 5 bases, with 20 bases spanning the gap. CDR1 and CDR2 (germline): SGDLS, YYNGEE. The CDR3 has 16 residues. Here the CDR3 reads CASSAKGRAPRETQYF. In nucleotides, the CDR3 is TGTGCCAGCAGCGCCAAAGGACGGGCTCCAAGGGAGACCCAGTACTTC.

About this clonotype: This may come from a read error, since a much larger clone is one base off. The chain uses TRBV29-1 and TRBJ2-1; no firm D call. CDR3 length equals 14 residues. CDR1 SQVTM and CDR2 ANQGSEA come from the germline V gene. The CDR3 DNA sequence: TGCAGCGTTGGGACCCCATTCTCCTACAATGCGCAGTTCTTC. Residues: CSVGTPFSYNAQFF.

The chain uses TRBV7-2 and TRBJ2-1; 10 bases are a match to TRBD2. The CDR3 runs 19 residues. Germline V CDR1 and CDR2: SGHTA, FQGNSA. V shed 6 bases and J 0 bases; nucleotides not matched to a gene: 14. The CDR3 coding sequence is TGTGCCAGCAGTCCCGCCCCCAGGACTAGCGGCTTCTCCTACAATGAGCAGTTCTTC. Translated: CASSPAPRTSGFSYNEQFF.

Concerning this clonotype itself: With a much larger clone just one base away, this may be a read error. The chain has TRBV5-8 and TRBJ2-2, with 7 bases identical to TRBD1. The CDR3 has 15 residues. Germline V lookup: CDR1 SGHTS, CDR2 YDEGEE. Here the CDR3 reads CTSSTPGQWNGELFF. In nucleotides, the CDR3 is TGTACCAGCAGTACTCCGGGACAGTGGAACGGGGAGCTGTTTTTT.

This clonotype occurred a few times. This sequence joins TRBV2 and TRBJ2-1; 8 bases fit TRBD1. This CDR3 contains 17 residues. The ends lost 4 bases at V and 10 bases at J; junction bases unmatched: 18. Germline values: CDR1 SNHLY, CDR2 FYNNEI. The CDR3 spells CASSASPSTGQVKEQFF. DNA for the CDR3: TGTGCCAGCAGTGCCTCCCCGAGCACGGGACAGGTGAAAGAGCAGTTCTTC.

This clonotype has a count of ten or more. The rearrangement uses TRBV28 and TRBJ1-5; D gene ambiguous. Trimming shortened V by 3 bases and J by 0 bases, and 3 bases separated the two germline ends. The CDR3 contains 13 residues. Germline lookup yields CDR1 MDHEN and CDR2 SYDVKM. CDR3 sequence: CASSFGSNQPQHF. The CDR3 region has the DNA TGTGCCAGCAGTTTTGGTAGCAATCAGCCCCAGCATTTT. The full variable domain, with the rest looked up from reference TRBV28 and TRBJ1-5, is DVKVTQSSRYLVKRTGEKVFLECVQDMDHENMFWYRQDPGLGLRLIYFSYDVKMKEKGDIPEGYSVSREKKERFSLILESASTNQTSMYLCASSFGSNQPQHFGDGTRLSIL.

CDR3 sequence reads: CSADLLAGGRTGELFF. CDR3 DNA sequence: TGCAGTGCCGACCTACTAGCGGGAGGTAGAACCGGGGAGCTGTTTTTT. The rearrangement uses TRBV20-1 and TRBJ2-2, with 12 nucleotides matching TRBD2. The germline CDR1 and CDR2 sequences are DFQATT and SNEGSKA (reference sequence). The CDR3 loop spans 16 amino acids. J gave up 5 bases and V 6 bases, and 10 bases lay outside the gene matches.

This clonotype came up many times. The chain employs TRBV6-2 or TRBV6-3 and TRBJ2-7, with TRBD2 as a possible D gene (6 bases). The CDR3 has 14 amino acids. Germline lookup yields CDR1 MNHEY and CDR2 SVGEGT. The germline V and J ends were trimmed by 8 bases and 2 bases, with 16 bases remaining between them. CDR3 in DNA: TGTGCCAGCCGGAGGGGACCCCTGGCCTACGAGCAGTACTTC. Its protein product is CASRRGPLAYEQYF.

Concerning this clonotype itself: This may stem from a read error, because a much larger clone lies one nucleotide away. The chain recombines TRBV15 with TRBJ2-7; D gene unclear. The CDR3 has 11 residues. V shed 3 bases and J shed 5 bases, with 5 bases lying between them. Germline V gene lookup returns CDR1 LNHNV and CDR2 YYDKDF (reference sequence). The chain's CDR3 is CATSSLHEQYF. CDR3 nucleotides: TGTGCCACCAGCAGCCTACACGAGCAGTACTTC.

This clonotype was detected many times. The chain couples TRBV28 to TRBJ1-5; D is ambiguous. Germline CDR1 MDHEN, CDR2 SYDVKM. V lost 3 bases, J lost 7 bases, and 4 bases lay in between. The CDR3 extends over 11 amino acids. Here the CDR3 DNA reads TGTGCCAGCAGTTTCAGGCAGCCCCAGCATTTT. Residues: CASSFRQPQHF. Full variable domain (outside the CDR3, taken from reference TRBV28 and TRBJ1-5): DVKVTQSSRYLVKRTGEKVFLECVQDMDHENMFWYRQDPGLGLRLIYFSYDVKMKEKGDIPEGYSVSREKKERFSLILESASTNQTSMYLCASSFRQPQHFGDGTRLSIL.

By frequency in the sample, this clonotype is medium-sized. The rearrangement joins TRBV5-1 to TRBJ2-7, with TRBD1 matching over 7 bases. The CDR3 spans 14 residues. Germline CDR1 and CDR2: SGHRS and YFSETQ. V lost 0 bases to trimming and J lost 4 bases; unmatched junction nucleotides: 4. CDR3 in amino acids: CASSLEGQLYEQYF. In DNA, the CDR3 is TGCGCCAGCAGCTTGGAGGGACAGCTGTACGAGCAGTACTTC.

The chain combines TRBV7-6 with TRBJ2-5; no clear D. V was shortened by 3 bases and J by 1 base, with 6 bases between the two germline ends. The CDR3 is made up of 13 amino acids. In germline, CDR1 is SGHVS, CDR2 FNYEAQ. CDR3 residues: CASSFGRQETQYF. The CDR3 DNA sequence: TGTGCCAGCAGCTTCGGACGCCAAGAGACCCAGTACTTC. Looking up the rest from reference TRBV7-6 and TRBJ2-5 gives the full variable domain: GAGVSQSPRYKVTKRGQDVALRCDPISGHVSLYWYRQALGQGPEFLTYFNYEAQQDKSGLPNDRFSAERPEGSISTLTIQRTEQRDSAMYRCASSFGRQETQYFGPGTRLLVL.

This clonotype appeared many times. The CDR3, as DNA: TGTGCCAGCAGCTTCACTAGCGCCTACGAGCAGTACTTC. This translates into CASSFTSAYEQYF. V gene TRBV7-9 combines with J gene TRBJ2-7; TRBD2 matches 7 bases. The CDR3 covers 13 residues. Trimming removed 3 bases from V and 2 bases from J; junction bases left unmatched: 1. CDR1 and CDR2 from the germline V gene are SEHNR and FQNEAQ (reference sequence).

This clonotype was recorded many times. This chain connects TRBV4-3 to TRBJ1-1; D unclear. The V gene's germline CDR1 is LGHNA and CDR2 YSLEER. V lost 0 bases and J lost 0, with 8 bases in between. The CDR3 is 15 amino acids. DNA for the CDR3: TGCGCCAGCAGCCAAGAACGATTCATGAACACTGAAGCTTTCTTT. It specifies CASSQERFMNTEAFF.